This entry concerns a single TCR beta chain. What it binds is not known. The CDR3 consists of 16 residues. Germline CDR1 and CDR2: SNHLY and FYNNEI. Between the trimmed V and J ends, which lost 0 bases and 3 bases, there was a span of 14 bases. The data originate from a study of CD8+ T cells in alopecia areata. Investigators isolated RNA and reverse transcribed it into cDNA to act as the sequencing template. Some clones are missing from TCRdb's copy, which holds only in-frame ones; the method was immunoSEQ multiplex PCR. The table has more than 90,000 clones, 50% to 75% seen once. The treatment here: oral pan-JAK inhibitor, 5-10 mg twice daily. Study observations and caveats: Scalp sample sequencing also detects resident alphabeta T cells of normal skin.

This chain links TRBV2 with TRBJ1-2; TRBD1 is a possible D gene (6 bases). The sample was CD8+ T cells sorted from blood, taken at week 4, from a patient treated with tofacitinib. The sequence derives from a human donor with alopecia areata. The CDR3 nucleotides are TGTGCCAGCAGTGAAGCCTATACAGGGCTCGACTATGGCTACACCTTC. Its translation: CASSEAYTGLDYGYTF.